The entry below describes one T cell receptor (beta chain). Its antigen remains unknown. The record originates from a study of T cell responses to AZD1222 COVID-19 vaccine. Overall study results and limits: After the peak T cell response, and only then, were repertoires sampled.

Generated by immunoSEQ multiplex PCR, the TCRdb table keeps only in-frame clones and is missing some. The table records more than 95,000 clones, roughly 89% of them present only once. The germline gives CDR1 SEHNR, CDR2 FQNEAQ (reference sequence). This CDR3 contains 12 residues. Trimming removed 2 bases from V and 7 bases from J; junction bases left unmatched: 1. The V gene is TRBV7-9, the J gene TRBJ1-2; 7 positions match TRBD1. The material was peripheral blood, obtained 28 days after the second AZD1222 dose. The TCR comes from an adult who received the AZD1222 COVID-19 vaccine. The CDR3: CASSLSGGGYTF. CDR3 DNA sequence: TGTGCCAGCAGCTTATCAGGGGGTGGCTACACCTTC.